These T cell receptor beta chains were read from a single sample in a study of blood T cell repertoires in COVID-19. Measured with immunoSEQ multiplex PCR; TCRdb has only the in-frame clones, and not every one. The repertoire has some 110,000 clones, 70% to 85% of them found once; the top ten carry more than 3%. The sample was peripheral blood. The receptors shown here come from a woman older than 75 with active or convalescent COVID-19. Both conserved end residues are part of each CDR3. Each record gives: CDR3 DNA, CDR3 protein, V gene, D gene, J gene, clone size. The D gene is left open where the match is weak. Some rows mark clone size as missing; the rest say once, few, many or name a class of expanded clone.

cdr3_nt: TGTGCCAGCAGCATACAGGGTGATACGCAGTATTTT; cdr3_aa: CASSIQGDTQYF; v_call: TRBV2; d_call: -; j_call: TRBJ2-3; clone_size: -
cdr3_nt: TGTGCCAGCAGTGATGACAGGGAACTGCCCAAAAACATTCAGTACTTC; cdr3_aa: CASSDDRELPKNIQYF; v_call: TRBV2; d_call: TRBD1; j_call: TRBJ2-4; clone_size: once
cdr3_nt: TGTGCCAGCAGTGAAGGACAGGGGGGGGAAAAACTGTTTTTT; cdr3_aa: CASSEGQGGEKLFF; v_call: TRBV6-1; d_call: TRBD1; j_call: TRBJ1-4; clone_size: -
cdr3_nt: TGTGCCAGTACCACGAGCGGGGGGGCCTCTCATGAGCAGTTCTTC; cdr3_aa: CASTTSGGASHEQFF; v_call: TRBV19; d_call: TRBD2; j_call: TRBJ2-1; clone_size: -
cdr3_nt: TGTGCCAGCAATGATTCGTCGGGGGGTAAAAGTGGCTACACCTTC; cdr3_aa: CASNDSSGGKSGYTF; v_call: TRBV6-6; d_call: -; j_call: TRBJ1-2; clone_size: -
cdr3_nt: TGTGCCAGCAGACCACAGGGGACCGGCTACACCTTC; cdr3_aa: CASRPQGTGYTF; v_call: TRBV6-5; d_call: TRBD1; j_call: TRBJ1-2; clone_size: -
cdr3_nt: TGTGCCAGCTCACCTTACCGGGCAGGGGACCAGAACACTGAAGCTTTCTTT; cdr3_aa: CASSPYRAGDQNTEAFF; v_call: TRBV18; d_call: -; j_call: TRBJ1-1; clone_size: -
cdr3_nt: TGTGCCAGCAGCTTCGGGCCAACAGGGAATCAGCCCCAGCATTTT; cdr3_aa: CASSFGPTGNQPQHF; v_call: TRBV7-3; d_call: -; j_call: TRBJ1-5; clone_size: -
cdr3_nt: TGCGCCAGCAGCTTGGGTTCTGGGCCTTATACGCAGTATTTT; cdr3_aa: CASSLGSGPYTQYF; v_call: TRBV5-1; d_call: -; j_call: TRBJ2-3; clone_size: -
cdr3_nt: TGTGCCAGCACCCCCCCCCTATGGAGCACTGAAGCTTTCTTT; cdr3_aa: CASTPPLWSTEAFF; v_call: TRBV28; d_call: -; j_call: TRBJ1-1; clone_size: -
cdr3_nt: TGCGCCAGCAGCTTGGATGGACAGGGGGCGCAGGGCTACACCTTC; cdr3_aa: CASSLDGQGAQGYTF; v_call: TRBV5-1; d_call: TRBD1; j_call: TRBJ1-2; clone_size: -
cdr3_nt: TGTGCCAGCAGTTCTGGACAGCGTCGTGGTGAGCAGTTCTTC; cdr3_aa: CASSSGQRRGEQFF; v_call: TRBV28; d_call: -; j_call: TRBJ2-1; clone_size: -
cdr3_nt: TGTGCCAGCTCGCAGGCTGGAAACACCATATATTTT; cdr3_aa: CASSQAGNTIYF; v_call: TRBV6-5; d_call: -; j_call: TRBJ1-3; clone_size: few
cdr3_nt: TGTGCCAGCTCACCGAGGACAGGGGCGACGGATGGCTACACCTTC; cdr3_aa: CASSPRTGATDGYTF; v_call: TRBV18; d_call: TRBD1; j_call: TRBJ1-2; clone_size: -
cdr3_nt: TGTGCCAGCAGTTCTTCCTCTACCAATGAGGCAGATACGCAGTATTTT; cdr3_aa: CASSSSSTNEADTQYF; v_call: TRBV28; d_call: -; j_call: TRBJ2-3; clone_size: -
cdr3_nt: TGTGCCAGTAACCCGGGGGGGAGGGCCACTGAAGCTTTCTTT; cdr3_aa: CASNPGGRATEAFF; v_call: TRBV19; d_call: -; j_call: TRBJ1-1; clone_size: -
cdr3_nt: TGTGCCACCTCGAAGGGACAGGATGGAATTGGGGAAAAACTGTTTTTT; cdr3_aa: CATSKGQDGIGEKLFF; v_call: TRBV5-4; d_call: TRBD1; j_call: TRBJ1-4; clone_size: -
cdr3_nt: TGTGCCAGCAGCTCCGCCGGGACAGGCAACCTAGAAGGAGAGACCCAGTACTTC; cdr3_aa: CASSSAGTGNLEGETQYF; v_call: TRBV7-9; d_call: TRBD1; j_call: TRBJ2-5; clone_size: -
cdr3_nt: TGTGCCAGCAGCAAAAGGACTAGCGGGGGGGCCCTCTACAATGAGCAGTTCTTC; cdr3_aa: CASSKRTSGGALYNEQFF; v_call: TRBV21-1; d_call: -; j_call: TRBJ2-1; clone_size: -
cdr3_nt: TGCGCCAGCAGCTTAGGCAGGGTGGCTGGCTACACCTTC; cdr3_aa: CASSLGRVAGYTF; v_call: TRBV5-1; d_call: -; j_call: TRBJ1-2; clone_size: once
cdr3_nt: TGTGCCAGCAGTCGACAGGCCAATTCACCCCTCCACTTT; cdr3_aa: CASSRQANSPLHF; v_call: TRBV12-3/TRBV12-4; d_call: -; j_call: TRBJ1-6; clone_size: -
cdr3_nt: TGTGCCAGCAGATTACACCAGGCCCTGAACACTGAAGCTTTCTTT; cdr3_aa: CASRLHQALNTEAFF; v_call: TRBV3-1/TRBV3-2; d_call: -; j_call: TRBJ1-1; clone_size: -
cdr3_nt: TGTGCCATCAGTGATAGGTGGGGGGACCCCTATGGCTACACCTTC; cdr3_aa: CAISDRWGDPYGYTF; v_call: TRBV10-3; d_call: -; j_call: TRBJ1-2; clone_size: -
cdr3_nt: TGTGCCAGCAGCTTCCGCGGGGGAAGTGAAAAACTGTTTTTT; cdr3_aa: CASSFRGGSEKLFF; v_call: TRBV11-2; d_call: -; j_call: TRBJ1-4; clone_size: -
cdr3_nt: TGTGCCAGCAGCCAAGAAAAGGGGGTTAGGGGCGAGCAGTACTTC; cdr3_aa: CASSQEKGVRGEQYF; v_call: TRBV4-2; d_call: -; j_call: TRBJ2-7; clone_size: few
cdr3_nt: TGCGCCAGCAGTCTAGCGGGGGGGAGGTACGAGCAGTACTTC; cdr3_aa: CASSLAGGRYEQYF; v_call: TRBV5-1; d_call: TRBD2; j_call: TRBJ2-7; clone_size: few
cdr3_nt: TGTGCCAGCAGCTTAGTGGGCAACGAGCAGTACTTC; cdr3_aa: CASSLVGNEQYF; v_call: TRBV7-9; d_call: -; j_call: TRBJ2-7; clone_size: -
cdr3_nt: TGTGCCAGCAGCTTGGGGGGACAGGGTGGCTACACCTTC; cdr3_aa: CASSLGGQGGYTF; v_call: TRBV5-6; d_call: TRBD1; j_call: TRBJ1-2; clone_size: -
cdr3_nt: TGTGCCAGCAATAGGGGGAAGGCAGATACGCAGTATTTT; cdr3_aa: CASNRGKADTQYF; v_call: TRBV2; d_call: -; j_call: TRBJ2-3; clone_size: -
cdr3_nt: TGTGCCAGCGGAGACAGGGGGGACAATGAGCAGTTCTTC; cdr3_aa: CASGDRGDNEQFF; v_call: TRBV28; d_call: TRBD1; j_call: TRBJ2-1; clone_size: -
cdr3_nt: TGTGCCAGCAGATCTACTAGCGGGGGGACTCAAGAGACCCAGTACTTC; cdr3_aa: CASRSTSGGTQETQYF; v_call: TRBV25-1; d_call: TRBD2; j_call: TRBJ2-5; clone_size: -
cdr3_nt: TGTGCCAGCAGCGATAGATTCGGGGGGGGGCCCGCAGATACGCAGTATTTT; cdr3_aa: CASSDRFGGGPADTQYF; v_call: TRBV11-2; d_call: TRBD2; j_call: TRBJ2-3; clone_size: -
cdr3_nt: TGTGCCAGCAGGGGGTTCGGACAGGGGGATACCTACGAGCAGTACTTC; cdr3_aa: CASRGFGQGDTYEQYF; v_call: TRBV28; d_call: TRBD1; j_call: TRBJ2-7; clone_size: -
cdr3_nt: TGCGCCAGCAGCTTGGAGACAGGGCCCTCCCTCGTCTATGGCTACACCTTC; cdr3_aa: CASSLETGPSLVYGYTF; v_call: TRBV5-1; d_call: TRBD1; j_call: TRBJ1-2; clone_size: once
cdr3_nt: TGCAGCTCCGGGAAAAGTCGCGGACAGGGGAGGGAGACGAACACTGAAGCTTTCTTT; cdr3_aa: CSSGKSRGQGRETNTEAFF; v_call: TRBV29-1; d_call: TRBD1; j_call: TRBJ1-1; clone_size: -